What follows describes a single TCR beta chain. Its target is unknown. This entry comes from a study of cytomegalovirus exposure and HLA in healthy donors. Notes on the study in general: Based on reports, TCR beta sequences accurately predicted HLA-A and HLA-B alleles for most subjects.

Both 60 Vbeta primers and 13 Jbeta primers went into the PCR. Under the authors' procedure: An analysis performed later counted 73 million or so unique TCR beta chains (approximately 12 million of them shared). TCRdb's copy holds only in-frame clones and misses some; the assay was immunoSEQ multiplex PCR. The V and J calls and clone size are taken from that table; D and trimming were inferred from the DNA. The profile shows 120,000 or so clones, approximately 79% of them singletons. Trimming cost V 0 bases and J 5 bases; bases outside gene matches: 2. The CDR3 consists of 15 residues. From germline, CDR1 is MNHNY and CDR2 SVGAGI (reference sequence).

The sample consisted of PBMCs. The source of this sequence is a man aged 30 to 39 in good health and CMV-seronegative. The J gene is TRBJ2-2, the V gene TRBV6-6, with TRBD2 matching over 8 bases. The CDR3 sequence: CASSYSSSGTGELFF. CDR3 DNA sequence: TGTGCCAGCAGTTACTCCTCTAGCGGGACCGGGGAGCTGTTTTTT.